This T cell receptor beta chain was profiled in a study of shared clonotypes between healthy human individuals. Study-level points and caveats: Shared clonotypes across all four donors exceeded non-shared ones in generation probability. A handful of donors had around 5.5% of their naive CD4 clonotypes in common.

Germline loops: CDR1 GTSNPN, CDR2 SVGIG (reference sequence). With V trimmed by 5 bases and J by 6 bases, 3 bases remained unmatched. There are 13 residues in the CDR3. Of note for this clone: The antigen is undetermined.

The investigators split CD4+ cells into a CD45RA+ naive subset and a CD45RA-negative memory subset. Sorted-subset replicate PCR reactions contained roughly 200 ng DNA, corresponding to around 30,000 T cell genomes. Assay: immunoSEQ multiplex PCR; the TCRdb copy retains only in-frame clones and omits some. The sample contains 950,000 to 1,100,000 clones, about 70% of which appear only once. The chain employs TRBV30 and TRBJ1-6; 8 bases match TRBD1. What was sequenced was memory CD4+ T cells sorted from blood. Subset: CD45RA-negative fraction. The source of this sequence is a man younger than 35 in good health. The chain's CDR3 is CAWDRGGNSPLHF. DNA of the CDR3: TGTGCCTGGGACAGGGGAGGTAATTCACCCCTCCACTTT. Together with reference TRBV30 and TRBJ1-6, the CDR3 gives the full variable domain: SQTIHQWPATLVQPVGSPLSLECTVEGTSNPNLYWYRQAAGRGLQLLFYSVGIGQISSEVPQNLSASRPQDRQFILSSKKLLLSDSGFYLCAWDRGGNSPLHFGNGTRLTVT.